The TCR beta chain under discussion was sequenced for a study of shared clonotypes between healthy human individuals. Across the whole study: Donors were a couple of women and a few men aged 18 to 49.

This table comes from immunoSEQ multiplex PCR, and its TCRdb copy is limited to in-frame clones, with some not included. The data show about 490,000 clones, 75% to 85% seen once. With V trimmed by 3 bases and J by 4 bases, 1 base remained unmatched. This CDR3 is 13 amino acids long. Germline V gene lookup returns CDR1 KGHSH and CDR2 LQKENI. Findings and caveats of the study: The genetic and exposure-history diversity represented was limited by few donors.

Many counts were recorded for this clone. Its antigen is not identified. Other DNA sequences within the sample encode an identical CDR3. Sequencing used PBMCs. The chain links TRBV18 to TRBJ2-3; 7 nucleotides match TRBD2. The clonotype comes from a middle-aged woman in good health. Some clones in this sample may be carry-over from other donors' samples. The CDR3: CASSPAGADTQYF. DNA for the CDR3: TGTGCCAGCTCACCGGCGGGGGCAGATACGCAGTATTTT.